This T cell receptor beta chain was identified in a study of blood T cell repertoires in COVID-19. TCRdb keeps only in-frame clones here, not all; method: immunoSEQ multiplex PCR. This table has 95,000 to 150,000 clones, over 75% appearing once. The germline V gene encodes CDR1 SEHNR and CDR2 FQNEAQ (reference sequence). The CDR3 is 15 residues long. J gave up 4 bases and V 1 base, and 4 bases lay outside the gene matches. This clone showed up just once. The TCR originated in a man between 65 and 80 years old with active or convalescent COVID-19. The chain links TRBV7-9 to TRBJ1-1; 9 positions agree with TRBD1. Sequenced material: peripheral blood. CDR3 nucleotides: TGTGCCAGCAGCTTAGAGGGACAGGGAATCACTGAAGCTTTCTTT. It encodes CASSLEGQGITEAFF. Variable domain in full (rest from reference TRBV7-9 and TRBJ1-1): DTGVSQNPRHKITKRGQNVTFRCDPISEHNRLYWYRQTLGQGPEFLTYFQNEAQLEKSRLLSDRFSAERPKGSFSTLEIQRTEQGDSAMYLCASSLEGQGITEAFFGQGTRLTVV.